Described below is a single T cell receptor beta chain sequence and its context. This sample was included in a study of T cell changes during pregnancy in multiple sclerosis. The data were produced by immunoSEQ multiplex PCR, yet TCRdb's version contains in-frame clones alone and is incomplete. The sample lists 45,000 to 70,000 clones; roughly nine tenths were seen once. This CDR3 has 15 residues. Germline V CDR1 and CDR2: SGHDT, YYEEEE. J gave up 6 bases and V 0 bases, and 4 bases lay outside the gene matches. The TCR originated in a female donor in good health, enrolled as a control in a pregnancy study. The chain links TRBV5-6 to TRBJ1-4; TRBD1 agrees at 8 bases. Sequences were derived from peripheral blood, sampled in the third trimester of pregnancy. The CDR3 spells CASSLGETGDEKLFF. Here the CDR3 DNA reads TGTGCCAGCAGCTTGGGTGAGACAGGGGATGAAAAACTGTTTTTT.